The entry below gives a single T cell receptor (beta chain) sequence along with its context. Antigen unknown. This table comes from immunoSEQ multiplex PCR, and its TCRdb copy is limited to in-frame clones, with some not included. The sample includes about 25,000 clones, about 94% of them seen just once. The data originate from a study of PD-1 blockade in classical Hodgkin lymphoma. Study results and caveats: Newly diagnosed patients were said to have less baseline TCR diversity than healthy donors did.

Germline V gives CDR1 SGHRS, CDR2 YFSETQ. Germline trimming cut 5 bases from V and 10 bases from J; bases unmatched to any gene: 6. This CDR3 contains 13 residues. Time point specified: newly diagnosed, previously untreated cHL patient sample. Newly diagnosed classical Hodgkin lymphoma PBMCs, still untreated, provided the comparison samples. V gene TRBV5-1 combines with J gene TRBJ1-6; 7 bases fit TRBD1. Sequencing was performed on peripheral blood mononuclear cells (PBMCs). This TCR came from a human donor with classical Hodgkin lymphoma. Written as DNA, the CDR3 is TGCGCCAGCAGGGCGACAGGGAAATCACCCCTCCACTTT. Its protein is CASRATGKSPLHF.